This paragraph covers one T cell receptor (beta chain) sequence. Its antigen remains unidentified. This sample is drawn from a study of cytomegalovirus exposure and HLA in healthy donors. While the first cohort had 600 to 750 subjects, the donors belonged to the separate validation cohort of fewer than 150 subjects. V lost 7 bases, J lost 3 bases, and 16 bases lay in between. From germline, CDR1 is MNHNS and CDR2 SASEGT. The CDR3 is 14 amino acids. TCRdb's table, derived via immunoSEQ multiplex PCR, lists solely in-frame clones and lacks some. Here the sample spans some 150,000 clones, more than 80% being singletons. Study conclusions and caveats: Per published reports, the classifier diagnosed cytomegalovirus status with high specificity and sensitivity. A later analysis found first-cohort TCR clusters tended to co-occur in the 90 to 150 validation repertoires. Three of the chains that were CMV-associated were confirmed in vitro to be specific for CMV antigens.

The sequence was obtained from a woman under 40 in good health and CMV-seropositive. The rearrangement joins TRBV6-1 to TRBJ2-7; perhaps TRBD2 as D (6 bases). Sequenced: PBMCs. CDR3: CASTREGTNYEQYF. CDR3 bases: TGTGCCAGCACGCGGGAAGGGACCAACTACGAGCAGTACTTC.